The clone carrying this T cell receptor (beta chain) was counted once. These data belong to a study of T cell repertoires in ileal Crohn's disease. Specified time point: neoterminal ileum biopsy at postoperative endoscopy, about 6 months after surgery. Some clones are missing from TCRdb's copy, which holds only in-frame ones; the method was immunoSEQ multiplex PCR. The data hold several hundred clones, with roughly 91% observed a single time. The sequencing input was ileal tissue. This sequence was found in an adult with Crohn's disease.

The CDR3 coding sequence is TGTGCCAGCAGCTCAGAGGGCGGTTACAATGAGCAGTTCTTC. Its protein is CASSSEGGYNEQFF. This sequence joins TRBV7-2 and TRBJ2-1; D possibly corresponds to TRBD2 (5 bases). Germline V gene data show CDR1 as SGHTA and CDR2 as FQGNSA. CDR3 length equals 14 residues. V dropped 4 bases and J dropped 4 bases, with 11 bases sitting between them.